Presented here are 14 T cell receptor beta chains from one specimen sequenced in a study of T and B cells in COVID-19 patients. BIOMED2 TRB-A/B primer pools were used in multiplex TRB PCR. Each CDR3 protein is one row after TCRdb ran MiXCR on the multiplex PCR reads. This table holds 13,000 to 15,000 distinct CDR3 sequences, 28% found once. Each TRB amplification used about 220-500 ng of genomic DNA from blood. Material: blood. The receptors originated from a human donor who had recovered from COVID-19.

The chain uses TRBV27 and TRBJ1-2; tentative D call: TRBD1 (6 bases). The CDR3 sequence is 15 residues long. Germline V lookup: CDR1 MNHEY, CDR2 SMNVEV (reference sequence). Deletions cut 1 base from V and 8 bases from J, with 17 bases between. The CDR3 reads CASSLLGQGIGGYTF. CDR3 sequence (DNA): TGTGCCAGCAGTTTATTAGGGCAGGGGATAGGGGGCTACACCTTC.

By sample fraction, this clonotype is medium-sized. CDR3 amino acids: CSVETSGGAMKTQYF. For the CDR3, the DNA is TGCAGCGTTGAAACTAGCGGGGGGGCTATGAAGACCCAGTACTTC. The chain has TRBV29-1 and TRBJ2-5; 13 bases align to TRBD2. The germline CDR1 and CDR2 sequences are SQVTM and ANQGSEA. V lost 2 bases, J lost 6 bases, and 6 bases stayed unmatched. The length of the CDR3 is 15 residues.

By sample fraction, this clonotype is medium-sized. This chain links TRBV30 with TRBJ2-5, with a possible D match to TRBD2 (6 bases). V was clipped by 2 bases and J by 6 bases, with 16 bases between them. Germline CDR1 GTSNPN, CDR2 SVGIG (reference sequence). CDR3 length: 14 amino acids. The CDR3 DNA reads TGTGCCTGGAGTCCCCGAGGAGGGTTGAAGACCCAGTACTTC. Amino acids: CAWSPRGGLKTQYF.

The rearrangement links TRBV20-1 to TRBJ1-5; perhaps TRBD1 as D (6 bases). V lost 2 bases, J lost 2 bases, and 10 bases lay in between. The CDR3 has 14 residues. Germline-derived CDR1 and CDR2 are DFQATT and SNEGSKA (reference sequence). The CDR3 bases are TGCAGTGCTAGATTACGACAGGGCAATCAGCCCCAGCATTTT. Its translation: CSARLRQGNQPQHF.

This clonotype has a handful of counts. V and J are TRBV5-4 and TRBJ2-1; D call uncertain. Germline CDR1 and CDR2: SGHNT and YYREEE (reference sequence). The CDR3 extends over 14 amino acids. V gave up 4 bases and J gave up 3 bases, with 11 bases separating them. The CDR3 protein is CASSLDISYNEQFF. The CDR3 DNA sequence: TGTGCCAGCAGCCTAGACATAAGCTACAATGAGCAGTTCTTC. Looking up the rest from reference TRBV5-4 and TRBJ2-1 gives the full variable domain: ETGVTQSPTHLIKTRGQQVTLRCSSQSGHNTVSWYQQALGQGPQFIFQYYREEENGRGNFPPRFSGLQFPNYSSELNVNALELDDSALYLCASSLDISYNEQFFGPGTRLTVL.

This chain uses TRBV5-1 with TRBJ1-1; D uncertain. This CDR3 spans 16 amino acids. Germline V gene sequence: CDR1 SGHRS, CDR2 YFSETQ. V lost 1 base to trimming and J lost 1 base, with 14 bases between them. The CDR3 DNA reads TGCGCCAGCAGCTTGACCCCGACGGACCAGAACACTGAAGCTTTCTTT. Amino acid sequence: CASSLTPTDQNTEAFF.

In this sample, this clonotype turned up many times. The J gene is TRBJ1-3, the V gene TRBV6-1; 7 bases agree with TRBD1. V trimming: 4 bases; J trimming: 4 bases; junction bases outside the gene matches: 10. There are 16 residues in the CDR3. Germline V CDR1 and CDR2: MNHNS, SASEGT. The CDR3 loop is CASSVLTGTEGNTIYF. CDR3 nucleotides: TGTGCCAGCAGTGTACTGACAGGGACGGAGGGAAACACCATATATTTT.

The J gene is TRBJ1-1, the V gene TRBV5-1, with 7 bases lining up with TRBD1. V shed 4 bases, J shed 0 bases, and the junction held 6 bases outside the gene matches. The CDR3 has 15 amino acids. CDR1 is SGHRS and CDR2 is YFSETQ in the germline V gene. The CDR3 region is CASSLTTGLNTEAFF. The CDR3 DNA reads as TGCGCCAGCAGCCTCACGACAGGGCTGAACACTGAAGCTTTCTTT.

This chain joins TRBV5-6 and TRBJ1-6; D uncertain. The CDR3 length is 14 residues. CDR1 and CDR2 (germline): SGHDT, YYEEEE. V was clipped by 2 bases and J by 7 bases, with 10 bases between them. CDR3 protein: CASSFDSRNSPLHF. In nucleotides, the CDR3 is TGTGCCAGCAGCTTCGACTCGAGGAATTCACCCCTCCACTTT.

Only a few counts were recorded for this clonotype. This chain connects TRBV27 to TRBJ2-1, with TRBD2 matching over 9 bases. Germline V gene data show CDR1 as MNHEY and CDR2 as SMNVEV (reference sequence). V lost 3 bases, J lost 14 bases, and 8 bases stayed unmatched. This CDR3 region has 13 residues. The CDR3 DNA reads TGTGCCAGCAGTTTTCCTAGCGGGACCCCAAAGTTCTTC. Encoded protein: CASSFPSGTPKFF.

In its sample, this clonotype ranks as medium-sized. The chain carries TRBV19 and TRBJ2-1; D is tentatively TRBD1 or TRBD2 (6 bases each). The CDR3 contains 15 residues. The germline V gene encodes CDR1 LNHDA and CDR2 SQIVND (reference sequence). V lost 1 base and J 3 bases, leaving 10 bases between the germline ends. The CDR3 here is CASSIGGTIYNEQFF. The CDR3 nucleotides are TGTGCCAGTAGTATAGGCGGGACAATCTACAATGAGCAGTTCTTC.

This CDR3 reads CASSAGQAYEQYF. CDR3 nucleotides: TGTGCCAGCAGTGCGGGACAGGCCTACGAGCAGTACTTC. The chain joins TRBV2 to TRBJ2-7, with 8 bases that match TRBD1. The V gene end was trimmed by 4 bases and the J gene end by 2 bases; junction bases not matched to a gene: 1. Germline CDR1 and CDR2: SNHLY and FYNNEI. CDR3 length: 13 amino acids. Based on the CDR3 plus reference TRBV2 and TRBJ2-7, the full variable domain is EPEVTQTPSHQVTQMGQEVILRCVPISNHLYFYWYRQILGQKVEFLVSFYNNEISEKSEIFDDQFSVERPDGSNFTLKIRSTKLEDSAMYFCASSAGQAYEQYFGPGTRLTVT.

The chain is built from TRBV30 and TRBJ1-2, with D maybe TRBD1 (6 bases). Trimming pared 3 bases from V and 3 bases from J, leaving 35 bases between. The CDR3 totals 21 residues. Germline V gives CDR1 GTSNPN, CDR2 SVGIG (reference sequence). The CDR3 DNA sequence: TGTGCCTGGAGACCCTACTCCCCCAGGACAGTTAGTATACTCGTAGACTATGGCTACACCTTC. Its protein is CAWRPYSPRTVSILVDYGYTF.

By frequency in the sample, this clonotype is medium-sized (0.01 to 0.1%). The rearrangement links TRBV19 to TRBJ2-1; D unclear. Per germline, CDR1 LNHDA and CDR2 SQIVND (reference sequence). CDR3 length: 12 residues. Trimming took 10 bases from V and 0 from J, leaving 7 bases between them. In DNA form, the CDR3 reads TGTGCCACCGACGGCTCCTACAATGAGCAGTTCTTC. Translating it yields CATDGSYNEQFF.